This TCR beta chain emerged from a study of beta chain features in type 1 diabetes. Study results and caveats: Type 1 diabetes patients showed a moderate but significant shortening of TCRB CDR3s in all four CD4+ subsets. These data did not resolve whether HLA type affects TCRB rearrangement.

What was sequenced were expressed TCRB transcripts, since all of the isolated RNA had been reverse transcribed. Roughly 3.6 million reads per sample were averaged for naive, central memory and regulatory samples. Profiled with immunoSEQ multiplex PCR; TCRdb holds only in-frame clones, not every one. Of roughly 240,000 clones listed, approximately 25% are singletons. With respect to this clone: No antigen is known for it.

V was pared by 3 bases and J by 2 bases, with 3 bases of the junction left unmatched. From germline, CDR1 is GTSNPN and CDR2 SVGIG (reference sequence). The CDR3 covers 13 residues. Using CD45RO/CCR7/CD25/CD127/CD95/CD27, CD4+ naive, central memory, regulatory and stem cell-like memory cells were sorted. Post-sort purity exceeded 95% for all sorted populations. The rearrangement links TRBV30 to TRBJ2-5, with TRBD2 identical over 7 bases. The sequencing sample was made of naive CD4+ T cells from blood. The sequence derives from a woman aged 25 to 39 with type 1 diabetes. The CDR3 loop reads CAWRSSGQETQYF. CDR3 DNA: TGTGCCTGGAGAAGTAGCGGGCAAGAGACCCAGTACTTC. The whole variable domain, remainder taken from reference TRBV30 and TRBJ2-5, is SQTIHQWPATLVQPVGSPLSLECTVEGTSNPNLYWYRQAAGRGLQLLFYSVGIGQISSEVPQNLSASRPQDRQFILSSKKLLLSDSGFYLCAWRSSGQETQYFGPGTRLLVL.